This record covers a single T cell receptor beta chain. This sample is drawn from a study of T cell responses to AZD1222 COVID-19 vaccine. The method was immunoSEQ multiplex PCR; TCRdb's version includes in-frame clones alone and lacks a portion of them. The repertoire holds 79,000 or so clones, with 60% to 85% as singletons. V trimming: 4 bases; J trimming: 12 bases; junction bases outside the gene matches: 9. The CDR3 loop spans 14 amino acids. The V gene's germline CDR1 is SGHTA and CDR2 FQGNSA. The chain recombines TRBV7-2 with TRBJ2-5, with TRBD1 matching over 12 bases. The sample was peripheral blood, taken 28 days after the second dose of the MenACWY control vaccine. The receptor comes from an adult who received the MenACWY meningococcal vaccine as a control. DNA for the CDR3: TGTGCCAGCAGCTCCCCGGGACAGGGGGCTGAAAAGTACTTC. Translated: CASSSPGQGAEKYF.